Below are 22 T cell receptor beta chains sequenced from a single sample in a study of CD8+ T cells in alopecia areata. As for treatment: oral pan-JAK inhibitor, 5-10 mg twice daily. The authors extracted RNA and reverse transcribed it into cDNA as the sequencing template. Clones were sequenced by immunoSEQ multiplex PCR, and TCRdb holds only the in-frame ones, with some missing. The sample lists hundreds of thousands of clones; approximately 72% were seen once. Sequenced material: CD4+ T cells sorted from blood, taken at week 44, from a patient treated with tofacitinib. Source of these receptors: a human donor with alopecia areata.

V usage is TRBV7-8 and J usage is TRBJ2-7; TRBD2 matches 10 bases. Germline V lookup: CDR1 SGHVS, CDR2 FQNEAQ. CDR3 length: 16 amino acids. V shed 0 bases and J 3 bases; nucleotides not matched to a gene: 5. The CDR3 nucleotides are TGTGCCAGCAGCTTAGCAGCTAGCGGGGGCCGCTACGAGCAGTACTTC. It specifies CASSLAASGGRYEQYF.

J is TRBJ2-7 and V is TRBV9; D is possibly TRBD2 (6 bases). V gave up 3 bases and J gave up 6 bases, with 16 bases separating them. CDR3 length equals 14 residues. Germline loops: CDR1 SGDLS, CDR2 YYNGEE. The chain's CDR3 is CASSAPGTVVEQYF. The CDR3 DNA reads as TGTGCCAGCAGCGCTCCCGGGACTGTTGTCGAGCAGTACTTC.

V is TRBV30 and J is TRBJ2-1, with D unclear. V dropped 0 bases and J dropped 4 bases, with 13 bases sitting between them. The CDR3 contains 15 residues. The germline V gene encodes CDR1 GTSNPN and CDR2 SVGIG (reference sequence). The CDR3 loop is CAWSVLGGRYNEQFF. CDR3 in DNA: TGTGCCTGGAGTGTACTTGGTGGCCGATACAATGAGCAGTTCTTC.

The chain uses TRBV6-5 and TRBJ1-5; possibly TRBD1 for D (5 bases). Trimming cost V 4 bases and J 7 bases, with 11 bases left between them. CDR3 length: 13 residues. Germline loops: CDR1 MNHEY, CDR2 SVGAGI. The CDR3 DNA reads TGTGCCAGCAGTTGGCAGGGAGGGCAGCCCCAGCATTTT. This encodes CASSWQGGQPQHF.

This clone occurred a few times. The gene calls are TRBV15 and TRBJ1-4, with D unresolved. Trimming left V 7 bases short and J 5 bases short, with 14 bases between. The CDR3 sequence is 14 residues long. Germline loops: CDR1 LNHNV, CDR2 YYDKDF (reference sequence). The CDR3 spells CATMAGSKNEKLFF. CDR3 sequence (DNA): TGTGCCACCATGGCGGGATCCAAAAATGAAAAACTGTTTTTT.

The rearrangement joins TRBV14 to TRBJ2-1; D might be TRBD1 (5 bases). The CDR3 is 16 amino acids. The germline V gene has CDR1 SGHDN and CDR2 FVKESK. Trimming shortened V by 4 bases and J by 1 base, and 14 bases separated the two germline ends. DNA for the CDR3: TGTGCCAGCAGCCCAAAACAGGCCCTATCCTACAATGAGCAGTTCTTC. Translating gives CASSPKQALSYNEQFF.

This clone came up once. The same CDR3 arises from other DNA sequences in this sample as well. The V gene is TRBV5-1, the J gene TRBJ2-3; D is perhaps TRBD2 (5 bases). V lost 1 base and J 1 base, leaving 7 bases between the germline ends. The CDR3 runs to 14 residues. Germline assignment: CDR1 SGHRS and CDR2 YFSETQ. The DNA for the CDR3 is TGCGCCAGCAGCTTGAGCGGAGGCACAGATACGCAGTATTTT. Residues: CASSLSGGTDTQYF.

The V call is TRBV30, the J call TRBJ2-2; D unclear. V lost 0 bases and J lost 6, with 11 bases in between. Germline values: CDR1 GTSNPN, CDR2 SVGIG (reference sequence). The CDR3 contains 14 residues. Here the CDR3 DNA reads TGTGCCTGGAGTGTACTGGTAGGCGCCGGGGAGCTGTTTTTT. Translation gives CAWSVLVGAGELFF.

The J gene is TRBJ2-1, the V gene TRBV6-5; D gene ambiguous. The CDR3 runs to 13 residues. Germline V gene lookup returns CDR1 MNHEY and CDR2 SVGAGI. With 2 bases removed from V and 7 bases from J, the gap between germline ends came to 9 bases. In DNA, the CDR3 is TGTGCCAGCAGTTACCCATCGAGTAATGAGCAGTTCTTC. Translated, it gives CASSYPSSNEQFF.

This clone has a handful of counts. This same CDR3 is encoded by further DNA sequences in the sample. The chain uses TRBV29-1 and TRBJ1-1; 7 bases are shared with TRBD1. Trimming cost V 4 bases and J 2 bases; bases outside gene matches: 4. This CDR3 comprises 13 residues. Looked up from germline, CDR1 is SQVTM and CDR2 is ANQGSEA. The CDR3 region is CSVVGQLNTEAFF. DNA for the CDR3: TGCAGCGTTGTGGGACAGCTCAACACTGAAGCTTTCTTT.

The chain has TRBV2 and TRBJ2-5; D may be TRBD1 or TRBD2 (5 bases each). CDR3 size: 14 residues. Germline CDR1 reads SNHLY; CDR2 reads FYNNEI. Trimming left V 8 bases short and J 2 bases short, with 15 bases between. The CDR3 is CASGGWTVQETQYF. The CDR3 DNA reads TGTGCCAGCGGGGGATGGACGGTACAAGAGACCCAGTACTTC.

The chain has TRBV2 and TRBJ2-7; 10 nucleotides agree with TRBD1. The ends lost 8 bases at V and 3 bases at J; junction bases unmatched: 10. The CDR3 covers 15 residues. Germline-derived CDR1 and CDR2 are SNHLY and FYNNEI. CDR3 in amino acids: CASLPGTGVNYEQYF. For the CDR3, the DNA is TGTGCCAGCTTACCAGGGACAGGGGTTAACTACGAGCAGTACTTC. The full variable domain, its missing parts supplied by reference TRBV2 and TRBJ2-7, is EPEVTQTPSHQVTQMGQEVILRCVPISNHLYFYWYRQILGQKVEFLVSFYNNEISEKSEIFDDQFSVERPDGSNFTLKIRSTKLEDSAMYFCASLPGTGVNYEQYFGPGTRLTVT.

The chain combines TRBV19 with TRBJ2-2; possibly TRBD2 for D (7 bases). The CDR3 totals 14 residues. With 7 bases removed from V and 3 bases from J, the gap between germline ends came to 12 bases. Germline loops: CDR1 LNHDA, CDR2 SQIVND (reference sequence). The chain's CDR3 is CASNGGADTGELFF. In DNA form, the CDR3 reads TGTGCCAGTAATGGGGGGGCCGACACCGGGGAGCTGTTTTTT.

V usage is TRBV27 and J usage is TRBJ1-5, with D tentatively TRBD1 (6 bases). CDR3 size: 15 residues. Trimming removed 4 bases from V and 5 bases from J, with 15 bases in between. CDR1 and CDR2 from the germline V gene are MNHEY and SMNVEV (reference sequence). In nucleotides, the CDR3 is TGTGCCAGCAGTTCATCCCCAGGGGACCATCAGCCCCAGCATTTT. The encoded protein is CASSSSPGDHQPQHF.

V and J are TRBV6-5 and TRBJ1-1; no reliable D call. Per the germline V gene, CDR1 is MNHEY and CDR2 is SVGAGI. The CDR3 consists of 16 residues. The V end lost 2 bases, the J end lost 0 bases, and 13 bases lay between the germline ends. The chain's CDR3 is CASSYVSSVMNTEAFF. Written as DNA, the CDR3 is TGTGCCAGCAGTTACGTATCGTCGGTCATGAACACTGAAGCTTTCTTT.

V and J are TRBV29-1 and TRBJ2-4; 8 bases fit TRBD1. Trimming at V came to 6 bases and at J to 9 bases, leaving 4 bases not matched to a gene. The CDR3 covers 11 residues. Per the germline V gene, CDR1 is SQVTM and CDR2 is ANQGSEA. In DNA, the CDR3 is TGCAGCGTCTGGACAGGGAGCATTCAGTACTTC. Protein sequence: CSVWTGSIQYF.

The J gene is TRBJ1-1, the V gene TRBV19; possibly TRBD1 for D (6 bases). V lost 1 base, J lost 4 bases, and 16 bases lay in between. From germline, CDR1 is LNHDA and CDR2 SQIVND (reference sequence). This CDR3 region has 16 residues. The CDR3 nucleotides read TGTGCCAGTAGTATAGTGAGCGGGGGCGCTGGCACTGAAGCTTTCTTT. Translation gives CASSIVSGGAGTEAFF.

The CDR3: CAWRRDSWGEKLFF. In DNA form, the CDR3 reads TGTGCCTGGAGGAGGGACAGCTGGGGGGAAAAACTGTTTTTT. This rearrangement joins TRBV30 to TRBJ1-4; the match to TRBD1 covers 7 bases. Germline assignment: CDR1 GTSNPN and CDR2 SVGIG (reference sequence). CDR3 length: 14 amino acids. Unmatched junction bases numbered 9, after V lost 3 bases and J lost 8 bases. The full variable domain, rest sourced from reference TRBV30 and TRBJ1-4, is SQTIHQWPATLVQPVGSPLSLECTVEGTSNPNLYWYRQAAGRGLQLLFYSVGIGQISSEVPQNLSASRPQDRQFILSSKKLLLSDSGFYLCAWRRDSWGEKLFFGSGTQLSVL.

For this clone: Other DNA sequences in the sample encode the same CDR3. The J gene is TRBJ2-5, the V gene TRBV29-1, with 10 bases identical to TRBD1. The CDR3 has 13 amino acids. In germline, CDR1 is SQVTM, CDR2 ANQGSEA. The V segment lost 7 bases and the J segment 5 bases; nucleotides outside the gene matches: 7. In DNA, the CDR3 is TGCAGCGCCAGACAGGGGGCGGGGGAGACCCAGTACTTC. It codes for CSARQGAGETQYF.

The J gene is TRBJ2-3, the V gene TRBV6-5, with 7 bases matching TRBD1. Germline lookup yields CDR1 MNHEY and CDR2 SVGAGI. This CDR3 is built from 15 residues. V gave up 5 bases and J gave up 0 bases; unmatched junction bases: 5. This CDR3 is CASSLTGASTDTQYF. The CDR3 DNA is TGTGCCAGCAGTCTTACAGGGGCCAGCACAGATACGCAGTATTTT.

The count of this clone is one. The chain is built from TRBV5-1 and TRBJ2-1; D is perhaps TRBD1 (6 bases). CDR1 SGHRS and CDR2 YFSETQ come from the germline V gene. This CDR3 comprises 14 residues. V shed 3 bases and J shed 6 bases, with 13 bases lying between them. The CDR3 region is CASSSGHEGNEQFF. The CDR3 region has the DNA TGCGCCAGCAGCTCGGGACACGAGGGCAATGAGCAGTTCTTC.

The chain joins TRBV9 to TRBJ2-3; 12 positions match TRBD2. Per germline, CDR1 SGDLS and CDR2 YYNGEE. J lost 1 base, V lost 3 bases, and 6 bases had no gene match. The CDR3 length is 17 residues. The CDR3 coding sequence is TGTGCCAGCAGCGCAGGACTAGCGGGGCAACGCACAGATACGCAGTATTTT. Its protein product is CASSAGLAGQRTDTQYF.